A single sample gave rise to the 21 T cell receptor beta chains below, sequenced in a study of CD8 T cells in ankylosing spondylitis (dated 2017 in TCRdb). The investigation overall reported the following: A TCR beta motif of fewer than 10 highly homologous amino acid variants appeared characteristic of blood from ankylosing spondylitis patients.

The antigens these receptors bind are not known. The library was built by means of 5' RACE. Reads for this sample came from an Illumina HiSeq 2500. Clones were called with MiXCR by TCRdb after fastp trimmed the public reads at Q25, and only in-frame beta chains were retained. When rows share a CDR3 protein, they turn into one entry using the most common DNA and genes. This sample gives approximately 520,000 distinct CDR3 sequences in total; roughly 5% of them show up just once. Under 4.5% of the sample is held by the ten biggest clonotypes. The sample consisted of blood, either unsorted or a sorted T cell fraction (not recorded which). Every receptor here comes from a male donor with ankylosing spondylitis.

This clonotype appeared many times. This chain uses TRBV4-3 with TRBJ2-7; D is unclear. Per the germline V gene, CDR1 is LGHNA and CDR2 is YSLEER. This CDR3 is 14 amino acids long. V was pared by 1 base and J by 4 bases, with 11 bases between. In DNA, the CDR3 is TGCGCCAGCAGCCAAGTGGTGCTAGGTTACGAGCAGTACTTC. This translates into CASSQVVLGYEQYF.

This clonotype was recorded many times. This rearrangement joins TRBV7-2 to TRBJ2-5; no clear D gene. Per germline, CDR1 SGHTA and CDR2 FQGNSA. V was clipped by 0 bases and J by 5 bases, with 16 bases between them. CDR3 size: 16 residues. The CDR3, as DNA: TGTGCCAGCAGCTTAGCGCTAGTCGTACCCTCGGAGACCCAGTACTTC. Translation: CASSLALVVPSETQYF.

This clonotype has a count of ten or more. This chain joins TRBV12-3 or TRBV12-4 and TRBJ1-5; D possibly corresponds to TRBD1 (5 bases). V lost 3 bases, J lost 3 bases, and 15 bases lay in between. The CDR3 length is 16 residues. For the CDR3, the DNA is TGTGCCAGCAGTTTTATAGGGGATCTATACAATCAGCCCCAGCATTTT. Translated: CASSFIGDLYNQPQHF.

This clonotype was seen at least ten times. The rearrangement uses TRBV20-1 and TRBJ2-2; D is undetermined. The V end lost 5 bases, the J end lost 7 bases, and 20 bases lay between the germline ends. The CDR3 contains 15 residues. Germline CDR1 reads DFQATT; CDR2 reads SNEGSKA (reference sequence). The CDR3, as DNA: TGCAGTGCTTACTCATTTGAGCACGTAGGCGGGGAGCTGTTTTTT. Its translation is CSAYSFEHVGGELFF.

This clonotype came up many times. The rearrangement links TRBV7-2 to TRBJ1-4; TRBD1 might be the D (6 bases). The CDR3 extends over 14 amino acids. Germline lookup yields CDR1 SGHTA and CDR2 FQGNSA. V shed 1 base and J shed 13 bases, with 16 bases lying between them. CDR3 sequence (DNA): TGTGCCAGCAGCTTAGATCACGGGGGGCGAGGACTGTTTTTT. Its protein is CASSLDHGGRGLFF.

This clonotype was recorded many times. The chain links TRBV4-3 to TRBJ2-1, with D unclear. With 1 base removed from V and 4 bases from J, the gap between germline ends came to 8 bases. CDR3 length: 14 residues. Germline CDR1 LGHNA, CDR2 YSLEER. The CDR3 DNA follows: TGCGCCAGCAGCCAAGGAGGCTCTTACAATGAGCAGTTCTTC. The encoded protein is CASSQGGSYNEQFF.

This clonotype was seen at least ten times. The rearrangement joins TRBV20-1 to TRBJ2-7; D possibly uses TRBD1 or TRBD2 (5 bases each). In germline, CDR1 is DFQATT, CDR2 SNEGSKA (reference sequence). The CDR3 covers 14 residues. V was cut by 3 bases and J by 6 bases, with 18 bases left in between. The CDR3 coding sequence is TGCAGTGCTAGCCCCGGGACGGCCGTTACCGAGCAGTACTTC. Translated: CSASPGTAVTEQYF.

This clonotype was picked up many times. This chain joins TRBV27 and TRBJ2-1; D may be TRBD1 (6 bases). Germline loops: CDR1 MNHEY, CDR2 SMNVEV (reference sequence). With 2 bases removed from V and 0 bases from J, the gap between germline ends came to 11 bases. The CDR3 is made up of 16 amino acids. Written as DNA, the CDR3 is TGTGCCAGCAGTTTAATTGGGACAAGCTCCTACAATGAGCAGTTCTTC. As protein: CASSLIGTSSYNEQFF.

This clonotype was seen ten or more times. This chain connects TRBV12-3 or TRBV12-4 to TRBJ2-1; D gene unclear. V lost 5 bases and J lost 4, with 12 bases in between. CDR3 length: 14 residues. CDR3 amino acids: CASSPMGTYNEQFF. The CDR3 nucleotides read TGTGCCAGCAGTCCCATGGGCACTTACAATGAGCAGTTCTTC.

The DNA for the CDR3 is TGTGCCAGCAGTTTCGTCGTGGCTGGGGCCAACGTCCTGACTTTC. Protein product: CASSFVVAGANVLTF. The chain employs TRBV27 and TRBJ2-6; no reliable D call. Trimming took 3 bases from V and 2 from J, leaving 8 bases between them. CDR3 length equals 15 residues. The V gene's germline CDR1 is MNHEY and CDR2 SMNVEV (reference sequence). The complete variable domain, with remaining parts taken from reference TRBV27 and TRBJ2-6, reads EAQVTQNPRYLITVTGKKLTVTCSQNMNHEYMSWYRQDPGLGLRQIYYSMNVEVTDKGDVPEGYKVSRKEKRNFPLILESPSPNQTSLYFCASSFVVAGANVLTFGAGSRLTVL.

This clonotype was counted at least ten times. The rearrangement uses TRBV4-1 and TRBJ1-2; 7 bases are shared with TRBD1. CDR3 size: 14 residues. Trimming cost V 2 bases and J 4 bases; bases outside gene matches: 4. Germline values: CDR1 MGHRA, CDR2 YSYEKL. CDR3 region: CASSQPGQIYGYTF. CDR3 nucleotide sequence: TGCGCCAGCAGCCAACCGGGACAGATCTATGGCTACACCTTC.

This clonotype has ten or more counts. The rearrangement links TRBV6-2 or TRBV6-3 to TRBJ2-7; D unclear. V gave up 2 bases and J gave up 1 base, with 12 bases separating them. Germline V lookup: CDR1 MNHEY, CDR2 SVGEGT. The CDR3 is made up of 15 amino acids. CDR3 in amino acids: CASSYVAGQSYEQYF. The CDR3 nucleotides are TGTGCCAGCAGTTACGTGGCAGGCCAATCCTACGAGCAGTACTTC.

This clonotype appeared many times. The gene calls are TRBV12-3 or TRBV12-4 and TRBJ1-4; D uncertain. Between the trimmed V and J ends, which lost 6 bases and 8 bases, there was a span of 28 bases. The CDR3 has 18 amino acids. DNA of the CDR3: TGTGCCAGCAGAACAAGGGATCCGCGACCTTTTCAAAGAGAAAAACTGTTTTTT. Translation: CASRTRDPRPFQREKLFF.

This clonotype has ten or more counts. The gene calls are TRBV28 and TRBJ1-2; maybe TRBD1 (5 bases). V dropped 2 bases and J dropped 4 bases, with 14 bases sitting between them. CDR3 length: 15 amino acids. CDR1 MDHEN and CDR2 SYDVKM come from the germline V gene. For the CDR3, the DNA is TGTGCCAGCAGTTTAGGGGACCCTGAAACCTATGGCTACACCTTC. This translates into CASSLGDPETYGYTF.

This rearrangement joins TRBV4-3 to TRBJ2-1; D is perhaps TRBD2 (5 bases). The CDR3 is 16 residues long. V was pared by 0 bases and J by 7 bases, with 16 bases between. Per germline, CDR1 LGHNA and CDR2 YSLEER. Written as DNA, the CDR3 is TGCGCCAGCAGCCAAGATGCCGGGGAAGGAAGAAATGAGCAGTTCTTC. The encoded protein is CASSQDAGEGRNEQFF.

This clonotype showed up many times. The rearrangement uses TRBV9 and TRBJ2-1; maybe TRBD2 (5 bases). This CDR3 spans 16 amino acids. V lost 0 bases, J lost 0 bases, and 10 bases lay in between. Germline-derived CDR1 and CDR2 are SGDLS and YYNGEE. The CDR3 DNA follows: TGTGCCAGCAGCGTAGACCCGGGAAGCTCCTACAATGAGCAGTTCTTC. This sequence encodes CASSVDPGSSYNEQFF. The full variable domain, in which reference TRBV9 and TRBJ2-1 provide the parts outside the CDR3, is DSGVTQTPKHLITATGQRVTLRCSPRSGDLSVYWYQQSLDQGLQFLIQYYNGEERAKGNILERFSAQQFPDLHSELNLSSLELGDSALYFCASSVDPGSSYNEQFFGPGTRLTVL.

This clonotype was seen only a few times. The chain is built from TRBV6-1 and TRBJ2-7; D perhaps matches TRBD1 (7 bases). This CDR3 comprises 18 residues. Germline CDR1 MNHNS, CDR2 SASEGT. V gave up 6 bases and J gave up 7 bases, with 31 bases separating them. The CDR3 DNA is TGTGCCAGCAGCCGAGACCATCGGGACAGCCCCAAGGGGAGGGAGCAGTACTTC. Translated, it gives CASSRDHRDSPKGREQYF.

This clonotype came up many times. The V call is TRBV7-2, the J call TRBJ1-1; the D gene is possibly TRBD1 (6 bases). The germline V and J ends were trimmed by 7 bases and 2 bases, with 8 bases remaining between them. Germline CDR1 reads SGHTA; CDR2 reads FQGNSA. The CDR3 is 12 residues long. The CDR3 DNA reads TGTGCCAGCAAGGGGGGTAACACTGAAGCTTTCTTT. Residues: CASKGGNTEAFF.

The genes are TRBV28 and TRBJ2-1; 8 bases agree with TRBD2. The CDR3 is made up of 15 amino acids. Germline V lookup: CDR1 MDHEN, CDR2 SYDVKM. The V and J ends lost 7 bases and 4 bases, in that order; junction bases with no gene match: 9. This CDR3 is CASTPPGRDYNEQFF. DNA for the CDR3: TGTGCCAGCACTCCCCCCGGGAGGGATTACAATGAGCAGTTCTTC.

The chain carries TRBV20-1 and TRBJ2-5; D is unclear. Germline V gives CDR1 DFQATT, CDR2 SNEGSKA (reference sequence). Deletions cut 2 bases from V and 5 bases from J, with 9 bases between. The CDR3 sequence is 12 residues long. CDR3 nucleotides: TGCAGTGCTAGACAGTCCGTGGAGACCCAGTACTTC. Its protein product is CSARQSVETQYF.

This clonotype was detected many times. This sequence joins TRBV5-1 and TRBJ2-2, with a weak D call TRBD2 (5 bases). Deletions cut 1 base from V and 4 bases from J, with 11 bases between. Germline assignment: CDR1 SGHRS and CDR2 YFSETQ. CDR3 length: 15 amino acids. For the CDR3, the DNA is TGCGCCAGCAGCTTGACGGGAATACGCACCGGGGAGCTGTTTTTT. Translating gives CASSLTGIRTGELFF.